Listed below are T cell receptor beta chains from one sample, sequenced in a study of blood T cell repertoires in COVID-19. Clones were read by immunoSEQ multiplex PCR, and TCRdb kept only the in-frame ones, dropping some. The table includes about 210,000 clones, 65% to 90% detected once. Sequenced: PBMCs or T cells enriched from blood (not recorded which). Every receptor here comes from a woman between 50 and 59 years old with acute COVID-19. Each CDR3 is given with its conserved first and last residue. Each record gives: J gene, D gene, CDR3 length, clone size, V gene, CDR3 protein, CDR3 DNA. D genes are given only for firm matches. A row's size may be missing; if present it is once, few, many or a size class.

j_gene: TRBJ1-6; d_gene: NA; len: 17; abundance: NA; v_gene: TRBV18; CDR3aa: CASSATPTVNYNSPLHF; CDR3nt: TGTGCCAGCTCAGCCACGCCTACAGTGAACTATAATTCACCCCTCCACTTT
j_gene: TRBJ2-7; d_gene: TRBD2; len: 18; abundance: NA; v_gene: TRBV11-3; CDR3aa: CASSLEGWLAGGPYEQYF; CDR3nt: TGTGCCAGCAGCTTAGAAGGGTGGCTAGCGGGGGGGCCCTACGAGCAGTACTTC
j_gene: TRBJ1-5; d_gene: NA; len: 12; abundance: NA; v_gene: TRBV12-3/TRBV12-4; CDR3aa: CASSSRVWPQHF; CDR3nt: TGTGCCAGCAGCTCCCGAGTCTGGCCCCAGCATTTT
j_gene: TRBJ2-4; d_gene: TRBD1; len: 17; abundance: NA; v_gene: TRBV7-9; CDR3aa: CASSGLEQGAAKNIQYF; CDR3nt: TGTGCCAGCAGCGGACTTGAACAGGGGGCAGCCAAAAACATTCAGTACTTC
j_gene: TRBJ1-2; d_gene: TRBD1; len: 15; abundance: few; v_gene: TRBV3-1/TRBV3-2; CDR3aa: CASSPRTGGLYGYTF; CDR3nt: TGTGCCAGCAGCCCCCGGACAGGGGGTTTGTATGGCTACACCTTC
j_gene: TRBJ1-5; d_gene: NA; len: 15; abundance: NA; v_gene: TRBV6-5; CDR3aa: CASSSGKWGNQPQHF; CDR3nt: TGTGCCAGCAGTTCAGGGAAATGGGGCAATCAGCCCCAGCATTTT
j_gene: TRBJ2-4; d_gene: NA; len: 14; abundance: NA; v_gene: TRBV7-2; CDR3aa: CASSSSAGVAIQYF; CDR3nt: TGTGCCAGCAGCTCGTCAGCAGGGGTGGCCATTCAGTACTTC
j_gene: TRBJ2-1; d_gene: TRBD2; len: 16; abundance: NA; v_gene: TRBV6-2/TRBV6-3; CDR3aa: CASSYGPGGSYNEQFF; CDR3nt: TGTGCCAGCAGTTACGGGCCGGGGGGCTCCTACAATGAGCAGTTCTTC
j_gene: TRBJ2-5; d_gene: NA; len: 14; abundance: NA; v_gene: TRBV10-2; CDR3aa: CASSEGGQQETQYF; CDR3nt: TGCGCCAGCAGTGAAGGTGGACAACAAGAGACCCAGTACTTC
j_gene: TRBJ1-1; d_gene: NA; len: 14; abundance: NA; v_gene: TRBV6-1; CDR3aa: CASSEAPPGSEAFF; CDR3nt: TGTGCCAGCAGTGAAGCTCCCCCCGGTAGCGAAGCTTTCTTT
j_gene: TRBJ1-5; d_gene: NA; len: 15; abundance: NA; v_gene: TRBV19; CDR3aa: CASSLTESSNQPQHF; CDR3nt: TGTGCCAGTAGTTTAACCGAGTCGAGCAATCAGCCCCAGCATTTT
j_gene: TRBJ1-6; d_gene: NA; len: 13; abundance: NA; v_gene: TRBV5-1; CDR3aa: CASSLTDNSPLHF; CDR3nt: TGCGCCAGCAGCCTGACAGATAATTCACCCCTCCACTTT
j_gene: TRBJ1-1; d_gene: NA; len: 13; abundance: NA; v_gene: TRBV5-5; CDR3aa: CASSLGGKMTAFF; CDR3nt: TGTGCCAGCAGTTTGGGAGGGAAAATGACAGCTTTCTTT
j_gene: TRBJ2-7; d_gene: NA; len: 12; abundance: NA; v_gene: TRBV28; CDR3aa: CASSPPRYEQYF; CDR3nt: TGTGCCAGCAGCCCCCCCAGGTACGAGCAGTACTTC
j_gene: TRBJ2-7; d_gene: NA; len: 13; abundance: once; v_gene: TRBV11-2; CDR3aa: CASSLGGRYEQYF; CDR3nt: TGTGCCAGCAGCTTAGGGGGGCGGTACGAGCAGTACTTC
j_gene: TRBJ1-4; d_gene: NA; len: 15; abundance: NA; v_gene: TRBV14; CDR3aa: CASSQVTRGSPKLFF; CDR3nt: TGTGCCAGCAGCCAAGTGACCAGGGGATCCCCAAAACTGTTTTTT
j_gene: TRBJ1-5; d_gene: NA; len: 14; abundance: few; v_gene: TRBV28; CDR3aa: CASSSRTGFQPQHF; CDR3nt: TGTGCCAGCAGTTCCCGGACTGGTTTCCAGCCCCAGCATTTT
j_gene: TRBJ2-7; d_gene: NA; len: 13; abundance: NA; v_gene: TRBV7-8; CDR3aa: CASSFQGSYEQYF; CDR3nt: TGTGCCAGCAGCTTCCAGGGATCCTACGAGCAGTACTTC
j_gene: TRBJ2-1; d_gene: NA; len: 15; abundance: NA; v_gene: TRBV9; CDR3aa: CASSVDPGRGDEQFF; CDR3nt: TGTGCCAGCAGCGTAGATCCAGGAAGGGGCGATGAGCAGTTCTTC
j_gene: TRBJ2-7; d_gene: NA; len: 15; abundance: NA; v_gene: TRBV5-1; CDR3aa: CASSRASESSYEQYF; CDR3nt: TGCGCCAGCAGCCGTGCTAGCGAAAGCTCCTACGAGCAGTACTTC